The entry that follows covers one T cell receptor beta chain sequence. The data stem from a study of sequential checkpoint blockade in melanoma. Study in general: Arm A got nivolumab then ipilimumab; arm B the reverse, 1:1. Maintenance nivolumab came after either treatment sequence.

Treatment of the sample: randomized to nivolumab then ipilimumab (arm A) or the reverse (arm B). DNA-damaging chemotherapy had not been given to any patient beforehand. From thawed PBMCs, live CD3+CD8+ cells negative for CD19 and CD56 were sorted. Clones were read by immunoSEQ multiplex PCR, and TCRdb kept only the in-frame ones, dropping some. The repertoire includes over 9,500 clones, less than 70% of them detected once, and around a quarter sits in the top ten. Germline CDR1 is LGHNT and CDR2 is FRNRAP. The CDR3 spans 15 residues. V was shortened by 5 bases and J by 1 base, with 11 bases between the two germline ends.

This chain uses TRBV12-5 with TRBJ1-4; perhaps TRBD1 as D (5 bases). This TCR was sampled from a human donor with melanoma. The sample here was CD8+ T cells sorted from blood (inferred from file names), taken from a patient given nivolumab and ipilimumab in sequence. The CDR3 nucleotides read TGTGCTAGTGGTCGAGGCAGGGAAACTAATGAAAAACTGTTTTTT. Protein sequence: CASGRGRETNEKLFF.